The rows below give T cell receptor beta chains drawn from one sample of a study of CD8 T cells in Susac syndrome. A single record per CDR3 protein comes from TCRdb applying MiXCR to the immunoSEQ multiplex PCR reads. The table lists around 160,000 distinct CDR3 sequences, around 94% of them singletons, with roughly 0.15% in the top ten. Sequencing was performed on CD4+ T cells from PBMCs. The receptors stem from a human donor in good health. CDR3s include the opening cysteine and the closing phenylalanine or tryptophan. A D gene is named only where the DNA matches it firmly.

V	J	D	CDR3
TRBV29-1	TRBJ2-3	.	CSVEGRASTDTQYF
TRBV12-3/TRBV12-4	TRBJ2-1	.	CASSLGGLSSYNEQFF
TRBV6-5	TRBJ1-1	.	CASSRLDMNTEAFF
TRBV20-1	TRBJ2-7	TRBD2	CSVVLAGGYEQYF
TRBV13	TRBJ1-6	TRBD1	CASSSDRNRSPLHF
TRBV7-3	TRBJ1-2	TRBD1	CASSPQGAGDYGYTF
TRBV9	TRBJ1-1	TRBD1	CASSVFGTANTEAFF
TRBV7-2	TRBJ2-7	.	CASSFGGGRYEQYF
TRBV6-5	TRBJ2-1	.	CASSYSSTTNEQFF
TRBV15	TRBJ2-1	.	CATSTPAGGEQFF
TRBV28	TRBJ2-3	.	CASSPSSVNTQYF
TRBV7-2	TRBJ2-5	.	CASSPQWYQETQYF
TRBV18	TRBJ2-5	.	CASSQAGKETQYF
TRBV30	TRBJ1-5	.	CAWSVQSRMGHPNQPQHF
TRBV5-1	TRBJ2-5	.	CASSLLPGQETQYF
TRBV30	TRBJ1-1	.	CAWIRPGRNTEAFF
TRBV6-1	TRBJ1-2	TRBD1	CASSEPGTGNYGYTF
TRBV30	TRBJ1-4	.	CTWSVVSGFTEKLFF
TRBV20-1	TRBJ2-2	TRBD2	CSAREGGDGELFF
TRBV20-1	TRBJ2-7	TRBD2	CSAAPPASLAGGPVEQYF